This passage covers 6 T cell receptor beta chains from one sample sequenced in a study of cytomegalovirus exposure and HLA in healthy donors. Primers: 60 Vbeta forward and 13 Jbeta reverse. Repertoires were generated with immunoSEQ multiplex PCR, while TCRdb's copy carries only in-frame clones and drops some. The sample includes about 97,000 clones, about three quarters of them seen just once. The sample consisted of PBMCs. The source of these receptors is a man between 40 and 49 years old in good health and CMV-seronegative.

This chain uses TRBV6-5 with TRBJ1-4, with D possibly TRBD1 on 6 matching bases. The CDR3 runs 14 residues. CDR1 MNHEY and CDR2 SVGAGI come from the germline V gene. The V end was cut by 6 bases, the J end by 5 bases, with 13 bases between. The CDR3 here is CASSRDTANEKLFF. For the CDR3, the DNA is TGTGCCAGCAGCCGGGACACTGCGAATGAAAAACTGTTTTTT.

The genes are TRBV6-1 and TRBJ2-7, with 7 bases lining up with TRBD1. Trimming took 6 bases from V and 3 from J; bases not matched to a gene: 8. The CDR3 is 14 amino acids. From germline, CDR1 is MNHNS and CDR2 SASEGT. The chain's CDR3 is CASRRQGVLYEQYV. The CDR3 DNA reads TGTGCCAGCAGACGACAGGGAGTGCTCTACGAGCAGTACGTC.

Here the CDR3 reads CASSFYMNTEAFF. The CDR3 DNA follows: TGTGCCAGCAGCTTTTATATGAACACTGAAGCTTTCTTT. The genes are TRBV5-6 and TRBJ1-1, with D uncertain. The ends were cut back, 2 bases at V and 0 bases at J, with 5 bases in the middle. CDR1 SGHDT and CDR2 YYEEEE come from the germline V gene. The CDR3 has 13 residues.

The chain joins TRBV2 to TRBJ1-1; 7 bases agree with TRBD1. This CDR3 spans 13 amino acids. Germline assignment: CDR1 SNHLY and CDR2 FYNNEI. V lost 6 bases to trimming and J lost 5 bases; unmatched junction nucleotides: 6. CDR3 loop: CASSLGQLTEAFF. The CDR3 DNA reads TGTGCCAGCAGCCTGGGACAGCTAACTGAAGCTTTCTTT.

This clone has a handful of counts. CDR3: CASSEEGGWVWYEQYF. The CDR3 DNA is TGTGCCAGCAGTGAGGAGGGAGGTTGGGTCTGGTACGAGCAGTACTTC. The V call is TRBV6-1, the J call TRBJ2-7, with a tentative D call TRBD2 (6 bases). The CDR3 runs 16 residues. CDR1 is MNHNS and CDR2 is SASEGT in the germline V gene. V lost 3 bases and J 4 bases, leaving 19 bases between the germline ends.

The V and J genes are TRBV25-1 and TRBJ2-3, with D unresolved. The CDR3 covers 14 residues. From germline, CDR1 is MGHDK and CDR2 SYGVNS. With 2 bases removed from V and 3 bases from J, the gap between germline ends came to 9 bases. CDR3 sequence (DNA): TGTGCCAGCAGTGAAGCTACCCCGACAGATACGCAGTATTTT. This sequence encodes CASSEATPTDTQYF.